This entry lists 24 T cell receptor beta chains sequenced from one sample in a study of Graves' ophthalmopathy and Graves' hyperthyroidism. From RNA, the CDR3 regions of TCR beta chains were amplified and sequenced. HTBI-primed RT-PCR formed the first round, and a multiplex PCR formed the second. TCRdb analysed the multiplex PCR reads with MiXCR anew, one entry per CDR3 protein. Counted here are roughly 500,000 distinct CDR3 sequences, roughly an eighth occurring once; the ten biggest clones make up about 10%. The sequenced sample consisted of blood. The source of these receptors is a woman aged 25 to 39 with Graves' ophthalmopathy.

The rearrangement uses TRBV19 and TRBJ1-1; tentatively, D is TRBD1 (6 bases). The CDR3 runs to 13 residues. Germline values: CDR1 LNHDA, CDR2 SQIVND (reference sequence). The V end lost 6 bases, the J end lost 4 bases, and 12 bases lay between the germline ends. Here the CDR3 reads CASREQGGTEAFF. Written as DNA, the CDR3 is TGTGCCAGTAGGGAACAGGGAGGCACTGAAGCTTTCTTT.

This clonotype was found many times. The chain couples TRBV7-8 to TRBJ1-5; D is perhaps TRBD1 (5 bases). This CDR3 is 17 amino acids long. V lost 2 bases and J lost 2, with 16 bases in between. The germline V gene encodes CDR1 SGHVS and CDR2 FQNEAQ. The CDR3 DNA sequence: TGTGCCAGCAGCTTACGGCGGGACCTGGGGGGCAATCAGCCCCAGCATTTT. Encoded protein: CASSLRRDLGGNQPQHF.

This clonotype came up many times. The chain couples TRBV10-3 to TRBJ1-3; TRBD1 might be the D (6 bases). Trimming took 4 bases from V and 0 from J, leaving 16 bases between them. This CDR3 contains 17 residues. Germline V gives CDR1 ENHRY, CDR2 SYGVKD. The CDR3 coding sequence is TGTGCCATCAGTGCGCCCGAACAGGGAGACTCTGGAAACACCATATATTTT. Amino acids: CAISAPEQGDSGNTIYF.

This clonotype showed up just a few times. The genes are TRBV27 and TRBJ1-1, with no clear D. The CDR3 contains 14 residues. Germline lookup yields CDR1 MNHEY and CDR2 SMNVEV (reference sequence). V was shortened by 3 bases and J by 4 bases, with 12 bases between the two germline ends. CDR3 nucleotide sequence: TGTGCCAGCAGTTTTGCCGAGGCGGGCACTGAAGCTTTCTTT. Protein product: CASSFAEAGTEAFF.

The CDR3 loop reads CSVTDAPYEQYF. CDR3 DNA sequence: TGCAGCGTGACGGACGCCCCCTACGAGCAGTACTTC. The rearrangement links TRBV29-1 to TRBJ2-7; D remains unclear. CDR1 is SQVTM and CDR2 is ANQGSEA in the germline V gene. V was clipped by 6 bases and J by 2 bases, with 11 bases between them. The CDR3 covers 12 residues.

The J gene is TRBJ2-7, the V gene TRBV2; the match to TRBD2 covers 13 bases. This CDR3 has 17 residues. Germline lookup yields CDR1 SNHLY and CDR2 FYNNEI. With V trimmed by 3 bases and J by 3 bases, 8 bases remained unmatched. Here the CDR3 DNA reads TGTGCCAGCAGTGATCTTGGACTAGCGGGAGCCCTCTACGAGCAGTACTTC. Translation gives CASSDLGLAGALYEQYF.

This clonotype occurred many times. The gene calls are TRBV20-1 and TRBJ2-7, with D perhaps TRBD2 (5 bases). V was shortened by 2 bases and J by 0 bases, with 11 bases between the two germline ends. Germline CDR1 is DFQATT and CDR2 is SNEGSKA (reference sequence). The CDR3 extends over 14 amino acids. CDR3 sequence reads: CSARRGANSYEQYF. As DNA, the CDR3 is TGCAGTGCTAGACGGGGAGCCAACTCCTACGAGCAGTACTTC.

This clonotype has just a few counts. The chain joins TRBV24-1 to TRBJ2-5, with D possibly being TRBD1 (6 bases). Trimming stripped 2 bases from V and 3 bases from J, with 15 bases between. The CDR3 spans 16 residues. Germline V CDR1 and CDR2: KGHDR, SFDVKD. DNA for the CDR3: TGTGCCACCAGTGATTCATATCCAGGGGTGAAAGAGACCCAGTACTTC. As protein: CATSDSYPGVKETQYF.

This clonotype was counted at least ten times. The V gene is TRBV20-1, the J gene TRBJ2-7, with D perhaps TRBD1 or TRBD2 (5 bases each). Trimming shortened V by 7 bases and J by 3 bases, and 13 bases separated the two germline ends. Germline CDR1 and CDR2: DFQATT and SNEGSKA (reference sequence). This CDR3 is 12 amino acids long. The CDR3 bases are TGCAGTGGACGGGGCCAGGGCTACGAGCAGTACTTC. The encoded protein is CSGRGQGYEQYF.

The V and J genes are TRBV10-3 and TRBJ2-7; maybe TRBD1 (6 bases). V was pared by 6 bases and J by 0 bases, with 9 bases between. The CDR3 consists of 13 residues. The germline V gene has CDR1 ENHRY and CDR2 SYGVKD. CDR3 sequence: CAISQGTSYEQYF. The CDR3 DNA reads as TGTGCCATCAGCCAGGGGACCTCCTACGAGCAGTACTTC.

The chain links TRBV19 to TRBJ2-2; 7 bases are a match to TRBD2. CDR3 length: 16 amino acids. CDR1 is LNHDA and CDR2 is SQIVND in the germline V gene (reference sequence). V dropped 6 bases and J dropped 4; count of bases not matched to a gene: 11. The CDR3 protein is CASRLTPGGSTGELFF. The CDR3 DNA is TGTGCCAGTAGGCTGACACCGGGAGGAAGCACCGGGGAGCTGTTTTTT. The complete variable domain, with remaining parts taken from reference TRBV19 and TRBJ2-2, reads DGGITQSPKYLFRKEGQNVTLSCEQNLNHDAMYWYRQDPGQGLRLIYYSQIVNDFQKGDIAEGYSVSREKKESFPLTVTSAQKNPTAFYLCASRLTPGGSTGELFFGEGSRLTVL.

At least ten counts were recorded for this clonotype. CDR3 bases: TGTGCCAGCAGTTACTCGGGCGGACAGGCCCATTCGCGGCTACGGGAGCAGTACTTC. As protein: CASSYSGGQAHSRLREQYF. The rearrangement links TRBV6-5 to TRBJ2-7; 7 bases agree with TRBD1. This CDR3 comprises 19 residues. The V gene's germline CDR1 is MNHEY and CDR2 SVGAGI. The J segment lost 7 bases and the V segment lost 0 bases, leaving 21 bases of the junction unmatched.

This clonotype was observed a single time. The V call is TRBV6-2 or TRBV6-3, the J call TRBJ1-3; 11 bases are a match to TRBD1. Per the germline V gene, CDR1 is MNHEY and CDR2 is SVGEGT. CDR3 length equals 19 residues. The trim removed 5 bases at V and 2 bases at J, leaving 14 bases unmatched. As DNA, the CDR3 is TGTGCCAGCAGTCAGATAAGGGACAGGGGGAACTCGGCTGGAAACACCATATATTTT. Its translation: CASSQIRDRGNSAGNTIYF.

This clonotype was seen at least ten times. The rearrangement links TRBV28 to TRBJ1-2; a possible D gene is TRBD1 (5 bases). The CDR3 is 14 amino acids. Germline CDR1 MDHEN, CDR2 SYDVKM. V lost 3 bases, J lost 0 bases, and 8 bases lay in between. The CDR3, as DNA: TGTGCCAGCAGTTTGGGGCCTTCTAACTATGGCTACACCTTC. It codes for CASSLGPSNYGYTF.

This clonotype has at least ten counts. The rearrangement uses TRBV3-1 and TRBJ2-5; TRBD1 agrees at 9 bases. Germline-derived CDR1 and CDR2 are LGHDT and YNNKEL (reference sequence). V trimming: 4 bases; J trimming: 4 bases; junction bases outside the gene matches: 13. The CDR3 covers 17 residues. CDR3 loop: CASSLLSQGAGGETQYF. CDR3 sequence (DNA): TGTGCCAGCAGCCTACTATCACAGGGGGCAGGGGGAGAGACCCAGTACTTC.

In the case of this clonotype: A much larger clonotype is one base distant, so this may be a read error. The DNA for the CDR3 is TGTGCCGCCAGGGGAGGGGAGGATCAGCCCCAGCAGTTT. Encoded protein: CAARGGEDQPQQF. The chain is built from TRBV27 and TRBJ1-5, with a possible D match to TRBD1 (6 bases). The germline V gene encodes CDR1 MNHEY and CDR2 SMNVEV (reference sequence). This CDR3 is built from 13 residues.

There are many counts of this clonotype. This chain connects TRBV6-1 to TRBJ1-1, with TRBD1 as a possible D gene (6 bases). Germline V lookup: CDR1 MNHNS, CDR2 SASEGT. Trimming pared 2 bases from V and 0 bases from J, leaving 10 bases between. The CDR3 covers 15 residues. The CDR3 nucleotides are TGTGCCAGCAGTGAACTGGGGGCCATGAACACTGAAGCTTTCTTT. It specifies CASSELGAMNTEAFF.

This clonotype was observed a handful of times. V gene TRBV20-1 combines with J gene TRBJ1-1; weak D call: TRBD1 (6 bases). The germline V gene encodes CDR1 DFQATT and CDR2 SNEGSKA (reference sequence). Trimming cost V 1 base and J 3 bases, with 18 bases left between them. The CDR3 consists of 16 residues. The CDR3 bases are TGCAGTGCTAGAGCCAAAGATTCGACAGGCCACACTGAAGCTTTCTTT. It codes for CSARAKDSTGHTEAFF.

V and J are TRBV30 and TRBJ2-7; 7 nucleotides match TRBD2. V gave up 2 bases and J gave up 4 bases; unmatched junction bases: 8. The CDR3 is made up of 14 amino acids. Germline V gene sequence: CDR1 GTSNPN, CDR2 SVGIG (reference sequence). The CDR3: CAWSSGDGLYEQYF. CDR3 DNA: TGTGCCTGGAGTAGCGGGGACGGCCTTTACGAGCAGTACTTC.

The rearrangement joins TRBV6-1 to TRBJ1-1; D gene uncertain. V was cut by 7 bases and J by 8 bases, with 17 bases left in between. CDR3 length equals 13 residues. Germline loops: CDR1 MNHNS, CDR2 SASEGT. The CDR3 spells CASTPARTLEAFF. CDR3 nucleotide sequence: TGTGCCAGCACCCCCGCCCGTACTCTCGAAGCTTTCTTT.

This chain connects TRBV6-5 to TRBJ2-5; no clear D gene. The CDR3 extends over 17 amino acids. Germline CDR1 reads MNHEY; CDR2 reads SVGAGI. V was clipped by 2 bases and J by 5 bases, with 21 bases between them. CDR3 coding DNA: TGTGCCAGCAGTTACGGTCGGTTCCCGAATTCCCAGGAGACCCAGTACTTC. It is translated as CASSYGRFPNSQETQYF.

This clonotype was detected ten times or more. CDR3 nucleotides: TGTGCCAGCAGTTTAGCGGGGATCGACGAGCAGTACTTC. This gives the protein CASSLAGIDEQYF. This chain links TRBV6-5 with TRBJ2-7, with 8 bases lining up with TRBD2. Germline V gives CDR1 MNHEY, CDR2 SVGAGI. V lost 4 bases, J lost 5 bases, and 4 bases stayed unmatched. The CDR3 totals 13 residues.

Of note for this clonotype: The junction and the germline gene differ at one end; a read error may be behind it. This rearrangement joins TRBV27 to TRBJ1-1; the D is unclear. The length of the CDR3 is 13 residues. The germline V gene encodes CDR1 MNHEY and CDR2 SMNVEV (reference sequence). The CDR3, as DNA: TGCGCCAGCAGTGAGAATGGCGCGATGGAAGCTTTCTTT. It translates to CASSENGAMEAFF.

The V call is TRBV2, the J call TRBJ2-5, with a tentative D call TRBD2 (6 bases). The V and J ends lost 8 bases and 1 base respectively, with 17 bases between them. This CDR3 has 15 amino acids. Germline V CDR1 and CDR2: SNHLY, FYNNEI. The CDR3 here is CASRRLTRTQETQYF. The CDR3 nucleotides are TGTGCCAGCCGCCGACTGACTAGAACCCAAGAGACCCAGTACTTC.